This TCR beta chain was recovered during a study of T cells in Graves' hyperthyroidism and ophthalmopathy. This clonotype showed up just once. Authors of the study amplified TCR beta CDR3 regions from RNA transcripts. Researchers ran a first-round RT-PCR on the TCR CDR3 using the HTBI primer set. TCRdb re-called the multiplex PCR reads through MiXCR, storing one row per CDR3 protein. This sample has around 540,000 distinct CDR3 sequences; more than 45% occur once, and the top ten carry approximately 8.2%. Hyperthyroidism in the patients, aged 18 to 65, was newly diagnosed and under 2 months in duration. This clonotype was obtained from a woman aged 18-35 years with Graves' hyperthyroidism. The source material was peripheral blood or thyroid tissue (not recorded which).

In DNA, the CDR3 is TGTGCCAGCAGTACCGACGGGGTTGAGACTGAAGCTTTCTTT. It codes for CASSTDGVETEAFF. This chain uses TRBV6-5 with TRBJ1-1; unclear D gene. Germline values: CDR1 MNHEY, CDR2 SVGAGI. This CDR3 spans 14 amino acids. V lost 5 bases, J lost 5 bases, and 15 bases lay in between.